This T cell receptor beta chain was captured in a study of prognosis after radiotherapy for stage I lung cancer. Study-wide results and limits: Post-therapy Shannon entropy was lower in patients developing distant metastases following stereotactic body radiation therapy. Gene usage of TRBV and TRBJ reportedly differed between patients with and without metastases.

In the case of this clonotype: What it binds is unknown. A far larger clone is one nucleotide away, so this likely arose from a read error.

Using two-round multiplex PCR, the authors amplified TCR beta CDR3 from genomic DNA. For every TRBV and TRBJ gene, a specific primer was used in first-round PCR. TCRdb re-analysed the multiplex PCR reads in MiXCR, keeping a single row per CDR3 protein. The table has around 25,000 distinct CDR3 sequences, under 40% seen once. The CDR3 loop spans 11 amino acids. Between the trimmed V and J ends, which lost 9 bases and 1 base, there was a span of 6 bases. The sequencing used PBMCs, collected before or after stereotactic body radiation therapy (not recorded which). The receptor was isolated from a donor at least 50 years old with non-small cell lung cancer. The chain couples TRBV12-3 or TRBV12-4 to TRBJ1-2, with D hard to call. In DNA, the CDR3 is TGTGCCAGTAGTAATAACTATGGCTACACCTTC. The encoded protein is CASSNNYGYTF.